This T cell receptor (beta chain) was found in a study of radiotherapy plus CTLA-4 blockade in lung cancer. Profiling relied on immunoSEQ multiplex PCR, and the TCRdb table lists in-frame clones only, not all of them. The sample includes approximately 50,000 clones, about 86% of them seen just once. Whole-study results and caveats: Expansion in blood of tumor-derived TCR clones was seen after radiotherapy plus ipilimumab.

Germline assignment: CDR1 SGHDT and CDR2 YYEEEE. The CDR3 extends over 14 amino acids. Trimming stripped 6 bases from V and 8 bases from J, with 20 bases between. With regard to this clone: Antigen specificity is unknown.

The chain has TRBV5-6 and TRBJ1-2; D may be TRBD1 (5 bases). The sequenced sample was peripheral blood, obtained from a patient treated with radiotherapy plus ipilimumab. This receptor was taken from a human donor with non-small cell lung cancer that progressed on radiotherapy plus ipilimumab. Some clones in this sample may be carry-over from other donors' samples. This CDR3 reads CASTPMGGSVGYTF. CDR3 sequence (DNA): TGTGCCAGCACCCCTATGGGGGGATCCGTCGGCTACACCTTC. Based on the CDR3 plus reference TRBV5-6 and TRBJ1-2, the full variable domain is DAGVTQSPTHLIKTRGQQVTLRCSPKSGHDTVSWYQQALGQGPQFIFQYYEEEERQRGNFPDRFSGHQFPNYSSELNVNALLLGDSALYLCASTPMGGSVGYTFGSGTRLTVV.